Listed here is a single TCR beta chain. Its specificity is not known. The CDR3 runs to 16 residues. The germline V gene has CDR1 DFQATT and CDR2 SNEGSKA (reference sequence). This entry belongs to a study of monozygotic twins with inflammatory bowel disease. The template-switching step introduced UMIs that carried a 6-nucleotide sample barcode. Reanalyzing the 5' RACE reads, TCRdb keeps one entry per CDR3 protein, without DNA. The listing contains around 400,000 distinct CDR3 sequences. Study-level points and caveats: No repertoire similarity difference was seen between concordant and discordant twins; power was possibly limited. Researchers were unable to tell different T cell subtypes apart. Other individuals had fewer clonotypes in common with IBD patients than with healthy twins, especially with disease activity.

The receptor was isolated from a human donor with ulcerative colitis or Crohn's disease, or a healthy co-twin of an affected twin (not recorded which). The chain recombines TRBV20-1 with TRBJ2-2; there is no DNA to check the TCRdb D call of TRBD2. Sequenced sample: blood. The CDR3 protein is CSARDPQVGNTGELFF.